Presented here are 8 T cell receptor beta chains from one specimen sequenced in a study of brain T cells in children with intractable seizures. The assay was immunoSEQ multiplex PCR, and TCRdb's table has in-frame clones only and misses some. This sample has hundreds of thousands of clones, with about 93% found just once. Sample time point: blood from clinic visit 5 months post-surgery; TSC patient then seizure free. This specimen consisted of peripheral blood, obtained about 5 months after surgery. These receptors originate from a boy under three years old with tuberous sclerosis and intractable seizures.

This sequence joins TRBV6-5 and TRBJ2-1; possibly TRBD2 for D (5 bases). The CDR3 has 14 amino acids. The germline V and J ends were trimmed by 7 bases and 2 bases, with 12 bases remaining between them. From germline, CDR1 is MNHEY and CDR2 SVGAGI. The CDR3 nucleotides are TGTGCCAGCACGTCCGGACTCCCCTACAATGAGCAGTTCTTC. Its translation is CASTSGLPYNEQFF.

This chain links TRBV27 with TRBJ2-7; the match to TRBD1 covers 7 bases. J gave up 9 bases and V 5 bases, and 13 bases lay outside the gene matches. The CDR3 loop spans 14 amino acids. Germline assignment: CDR1 MNHEY and CDR2 SMNVEV (reference sequence). CDR3 protein: CASSPGQMTTRQYF. For the CDR3, the DNA is TGTGCCAGCAGTCCGGGACAGATGACTACGAGGCAGTACTTC.

The DNA for the CDR3 is TGTGCCAGCAGTGAATATAGCGGGGGGGCGGTGGGGAAGGGCTACACCTTC. This encodes CASSEYSGGAVGKGYTF. This sequence joins TRBV25-1 and TRBJ1-2; D may be TRBD1 (6 bases). The V and J ends lost 0 bases and 8 bases respectively, with 22 bases between them. CDR1 and CDR2 from the germline V gene are MGHDK and SYGVNS. The CDR3 totals 17 residues.

The CDR3 region is CASSLEPTSGSRAYEQYF. CDR3 bases: TGTGCCAGCAGCTTGGAACCTACTAGCGGGAGTCGCGCCTACGAGCAGTACTTC. This chain links TRBV5-4 with TRBJ2-7; 11 bases line up with TRBD2. The CDR3 loop spans 18 amino acids. CDR1 SGHNT and CDR2 YYREEE come from the germline V gene (reference sequence). After removal of 0 bases from V and 2 bases from J, the junction contained 10 bases not matched to a gene.

The CDR3 protein is CAVTRAGTGESEQYF. The CDR3 bases are TGTGCCGTGACTCGAGCTGGGACAGGGGAAAGCGAGCAGTACTTC. The chain is built from TRBV10-3 and TRBJ2-7; 10 bases line up with TRBD1. Germline values: CDR1 ENHRY, CDR2 SYGVKD. V dropped 11 bases and J dropped 6; count of bases not matched to a gene: 16. This CDR3 has 15 amino acids.

This chain uses TRBV6-1 with TRBJ2-1; maybe TRBD2 (5 bases). This CDR3 is built from 15 residues. Germline lookup yields CDR1 MNHNS and CDR2 SASEGT. The V end lost 5 bases, the J end lost 3 bases, and 14 bases lay between the germline ends. The CDR3 reads CASSFLGGLYNEQFF. The CDR3 DNA reads TGTGCCAGCAGTTTCCTAGGCGGGCTCTACAATGAGCAGTTCTTC.

The chain uses TRBV10-3 and TRBJ1-2; 7 nucleotides match TRBD1. The CDR3 extends over 16 amino acids. V dropped 0 bases and J dropped 1; count of bases not matched to a gene: 5. Per the germline V gene, CDR1 is ENHRY and CDR2 is SYGVKD. The CDR3 region is CAISESTGQRNYGYTF. CDR3 bases: TGTGCCATCAGTGAGTCGACGGGACAGCGTAACTATGGCTACACCTTC.

This chain links TRBV15 with TRBJ1-2; TRBD1 is a possible D gene (5 bases). Germline V gene sequence: CDR1 LNHNV, CDR2 YYDKDF (reference sequence). Trimming took off 2 bases at V and 9 bases at J, with 13 bases between the two ends. The CDR3 is made up of 13 amino acids. CDR3 nucleotides: TGTGCCACCAGCAGAAGTACTGGGGGGAGCTACACCTTC. The encoded protein is CATSRSTGGSYTF.